One and the same sample provided the 2 T cell receptor beta chains below, sequenced in a study of CD8 T cells in Susac syndrome. Random hexamers were used to reverse transcribe the RNA input (roughly 0.5 to 1 ug). TCRdb independently ran MiXCR on the immunoSEQ multiplex PCR reads; one entry per CDR3 protein. Of fewer than 200,000 distinct CDR3 sequences detected, about 95% appear once; the ten largest clones hold 0.1%. Sequencing was performed on CD4+ T cells from PBMCs. These receptor sequences come from a human donor in good health.

This clonotype was found once. The chain has TRBV29-1 and TRBJ2-5, with D uncertain. The CDR3 extends over 13 amino acids. Looked up from germline, CDR1 is SQVTM and CDR2 is ANQGSEA. Trimming removed 7 bases from V and 1 base from J, with 13 bases in between. CDR3: CSAAHKPQETQYF. Here the CDR3 DNA reads TGCAGCGCTGCCCACAAACCCCAAGAGACCCAGTACTTC.

CDR3 coding DNA: TGTGCCACGAGTCTGGGACTAGCGGGATTCTACGAGCAGTACTTC. Protein sequence: CATSLGLAGFYEQYF. The chain uses TRBV28 and TRBJ2-7, with 13 bases matching TRBD2. Germline V lookup: CDR1 MDHEN, CDR2 SYDVKM. This CDR3 is 15 amino acids long. V lost 10 bases, J lost 3 bases, and 9 bases stayed unmatched. The full variable domain, rest sourced from reference TRBV28 and TRBJ2-7, is DVKVTQSSRYLVKRTGEKVFLECVQDMDHENMFWYRQDPGLGLRLIYFSYDVKMKEKGDIPEGYSVSREKKERFSLILESASTNQTSMYLCATSLGLAGFYEQYFGPGTRLTVT.